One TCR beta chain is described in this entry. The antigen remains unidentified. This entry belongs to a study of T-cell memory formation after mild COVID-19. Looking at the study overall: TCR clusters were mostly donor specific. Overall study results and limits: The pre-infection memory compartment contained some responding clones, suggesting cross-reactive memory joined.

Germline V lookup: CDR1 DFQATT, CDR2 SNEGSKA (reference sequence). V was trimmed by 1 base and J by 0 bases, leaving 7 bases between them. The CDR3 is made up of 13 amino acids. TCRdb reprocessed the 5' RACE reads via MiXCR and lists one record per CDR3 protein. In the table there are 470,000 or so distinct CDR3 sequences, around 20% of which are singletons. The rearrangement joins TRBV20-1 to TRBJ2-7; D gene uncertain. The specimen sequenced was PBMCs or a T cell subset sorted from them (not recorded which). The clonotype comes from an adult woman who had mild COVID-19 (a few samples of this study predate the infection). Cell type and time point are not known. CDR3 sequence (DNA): TGCAGTGCTAGAGCCCCCCCCTCCTACGAGCAGTACTTC. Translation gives CSARAPPSYEQYF.